The 12 T cell receptor beta chains below were found in one sample sequenced in a study of STAT3 mutations in large granular lymphocyte leukemia. Study-wide results and caveats: In T-cell large granular lymphocyte leukemia, about half of patients showed multiple immunodominant subclonotypes.

Repertoires were generated with immunoSEQ multiplex PCR, while TCRdb's copy carries only in-frame clones and drops some. The table has roughly 4,200 clones, approximately 66% seen once. Antigens of these TCRs are unknown. The sample consisted of peripheral blood mononuclear cells. These receptors were obtained from a man aged 55 to 70 with T-cell large granular lymphocyte leukemia. Some clones in this sample may be carry-over from other donors' samples.

Here the CDR3 reads CASRTTTDGNQPQHF. The CDR3 nucleotides read TGTGCCAGCAGAACGACGACGGACGGGAATCAGCCCCAGCATTTT. The rearrangement joins TRBV7-2 to TRBJ1-5; D not resolved. This CDR3 has 15 residues. The germline CDR1 and CDR2 sequences are SGHTA and FQGNSA. V lost 6 bases, J lost 4 bases, and 16 bases lay in between.

Here the CDR3 DNA reads TGTGCCAGCAGCCAGTTGGGAGGTGCAGATACGCAGTATTTT. This encodes CASSQLGGADTQYF. V usage is TRBV5-4 and J usage is TRBJ2-3; perhaps TRBD2 as D (6 bases). V lost 4 bases, J lost 4 bases, and 13 bases lay in between. Germline CDR1 is SGHNT and CDR2 is YYREEE (reference sequence). This CDR3 spans 14 amino acids.

The chain links TRBV6-1 to TRBJ1-5, with D hard to call. The V end lost 3 bases, the J end lost 6 bases, and 18 bases lay between the germline ends. This CDR3 is 16 amino acids long. Germline CDR1 MNHNS, CDR2 SASEGT. The CDR3 DNA follows: TGTGCCAGCAGTGACTGGGCTAGCGGGAGAAGTCAGCCCCAGCATTTT. This gives the protein CASSDWASGRSQPQHF.

V usage is TRBV28 and J usage is TRBJ2-7; the D is unclear. The V and J ends lost 6 bases and 2 bases respectively, with 14 bases between them. Germline CDR1 is MDHEN and CDR2 is SYDVKM. The CDR3 contains 14 residues. CDR3: CASRPESPPYEQYF. CDR3 coding DNA: TGTGCCAGCAGACCAGAGAGTCCCCCCTACGAGCAGTACTTC.

This chain links TRBV7-8 with TRBJ2-7, with D perhaps TRBD1 (6 bases). The CDR3 runs 14 residues. Between the trimmed V and J ends, which lost 5 bases and 5 bases, there was a span of 16 bases. Germline-derived CDR1 and CDR2 are SGHVS and FQNEAQ. In DNA, the CDR3 is TGTGCCAGCAGCCGGACAGACCGGGGCCACGAGCAGTACTTC. This encodes CASSRTDRGHEQYF.

This clone has only a few counts. The chain is built from TRBV6-5 and TRBJ1-2, with 8 bases identical to TRBD1. Trimming cost V 10 bases and J 8 bases; bases outside gene matches: 9. The CDR3 is 12 amino acids. Germline V gene lookup returns CDR1 MNHEY and CDR2 SVGAGI. The CDR3 region is CATTGGLGGYTF. The CDR3, as DNA: TGTGCCACCACAGGGGGTCTGGGAGGCTACACCTTC.

The table lists this clone with a few counts. This chain connects TRBV5-4 to TRBJ1-1; maybe TRBD1 (5 bases). Trimming left V 0 bases short and J 8 bases short, with 8 bases between. The CDR3 is 12 amino acids. Germline CDR1 and CDR2: SGHNT and YYREEE (reference sequence). CDR3 region: CASSLVAGEAFF. CDR3 sequence (DNA): TGTGCCAGCAGCTTGGTGGCAGGGGAAGCTTTCTTT.

The chain uses TRBV4-1 and TRBJ1-2; D is undetermined. Trimming shortened V by 4 bases and J by 5 bases, and 14 bases separated the two germline ends. CDR1 and CDR2 from the germline V gene are MGHRA and YSYEKL. This CDR3 has 14 amino acids. The CDR3, as DNA: TGCGCCAGCAGCCCGTATGGCAGCGCATATGGCTACACCTTC. Encoded protein: CASSPYGSAYGYTF.

Only one count was recorded for this clone. CDR3 loop: CASSQVGSGETQYF. In nucleotides, the CDR3 is TGCGCCAGCAGCCAAGTGGGCAGCGGGGAGACCCAGTACTTC. The chain carries TRBV4-1 and TRBJ2-5; a weak D match, TRBD2 (6 bases). The CDR3 loop spans 14 amino acids. From germline, CDR1 is MGHRA and CDR2 YSYEKL. Deletions cut 1 base from V and 5 bases from J, with 11 bases between.

This rearrangement joins TRBV30 to TRBJ1-4; TRBD1 matches at 9 bases. Germline CDR1 GTSNPN, CDR2 SVGIG (reference sequence). V shed 3 bases and J 8 bases; nucleotides not matched to a gene: 7. This CDR3 comprises 14 residues. The CDR3, as DNA: TGTGCCTGGAGCCCCGGGACAGGGAGGGAAAAACTGTTTTTT. It encodes CAWSPGTGREKLFF.

The CDR3 here is CASSSLLAGVEQFF. The CDR3 bases are TGTGCCAGCAGCTCCTTGCTAGCGGGGGTTGAGCAGTTCTTC. V is TRBV13 and J is TRBJ2-1; 10 bases line up with TRBD2. J lost 9 bases, V lost 4 bases, and 6 bases had no gene match. The CDR3 totals 14 residues. CDR1 is PRHDT, CDR2 FYEKMQ, per germline (reference sequence).

The genes are TRBV5-1 and TRBJ2-1; D not resolved. The germline V gene has CDR1 SGHRS and CDR2 YFSETQ. Trimming took 3 bases from V and 0 from J, leaving 10 bases between them. This CDR3 is built from 15 residues. Written as DNA, the CDR3 is TGCGCCAGCAGCTCTTCTTTAAGCTCCTACAATGAGCAGTTCTTC. Its protein product is CASSSSLSSYNEQFF.